The source of this T cell receptor beta chain is a study of blood T cell repertoires in COVID-19. This table comes from immunoSEQ multiplex PCR, and its TCRdb copy is limited to in-frame clones, with some not included. This table holds around 340,000 clones, roughly 87% found once. The origin of this receptor is a woman aged 55 to 70 with COVID-19, enrolled during active disease. The sample taken for sequencing was peripheral blood.

The CDR3 DNA is TGTGCCAGCAAGATTAGTTCTGGAAACACCATATATTTT. Its protein product is CASKISSGNTIYF. The chain carries TRBV28 and TRBJ1-3; the D is unclear. Trimming took off 7 bases at V and 1 base at J, with 8 bases between the two ends. Germline loops: CDR1 MDHEN, CDR2 SYDVKM. The CDR3 is made up of 13 amino acids. The variable domain in full, with the rest retrieved from reference TRBV28 and TRBJ1-3, is DVKVTQSSRYLVKRTGEKVFLECVQDMDHENMFWYRQDPGLGLRLIYFSYDVKMKEKGDIPEGYSVSREKKERFSLILESASTNQTSMYLCASKISSGNTIYFGEGSWLTVV.